This TCR beta chain was recorded in a study of blood T cell repertoires in COVID-19. This CDR3 spans 17 amino acids. J was trimmed by 1 base and V by 3 bases; bases with no gene match: 9. The germline gives CDR1 MNHEY, CDR2 SMNVEV (reference sequence). TCRdb's copy holds only in-frame clones and misses some; the assay was immunoSEQ multiplex PCR. In the table there are about 200,000 clones, about 88% of which are singletons. This TCR came from a woman aged 40 to 50 who had recovered from COVID-19. This sequence joins TRBV27 and TRBJ1-5; 7 bases match TRBD1. Sequences were obtained from peripheral blood. The DNA of the CDR3 is TGTGCCAGCAGTTTGTACAGGATGGGACAGAGCAATCAGCCCCAGCATTTT. This codes for CASSLYRMGQSNQPQHF.